This TCR beta chain was sequenced for a study of long-term antiretroviral therapy in people with HIV. Study-level information: Some samples came about a decade before the 2015 immediate-ART recommendation, and these were the earliest.

With regard to this clone: Its target is unknown.

Survey-level immunoSEQ v3.0 assays were run. Profiled with immunoSEQ multiplex PCR; TCRdb holds only in-frame clones, not every one. The table records 25,000 to 35,000 clones, 70% to 90% of them present only once. V dropped 5 bases and J dropped 1; count of bases not matched to a gene: 16. The length of the CDR3 is 19 residues. The germline CDR1 and CDR2 sequences are LNHDA and SQIVND (reference sequence). Study conclusions and caveats: Post-ART, diversity grew, though it stayed under transplant donor control levels.

Specimen: unsorted PBMCs, collected 1.8 years after starting antiretroviral therapy. The V call is TRBV19, the J call TRBJ1-5; 8 bases fit TRBD1. The TCR sequence derives from a woman younger than 30 with HIV. The CDR3 protein is CASSYYRGSLDLSNQPQHF. CDR3 coding DNA: TGTGCCAGTAGTTACTACAGGGGGTCCCTCGACCTCAGCAATCAGCCCCAGCATTTT. The full variable domain, with the rest looked up from reference TRBV19 and TRBJ1-5, is DGGITQSPKYLFRKEGQNVTLSCEQNLNHDAMYWYRQDPGQGLRLIYYSQIVNDFQKGDIAEGYSVSREKKESFPLTVTSAQKNPTAFYLCASSYYRGSLDLSNQPQHFGDGTRLSIL.